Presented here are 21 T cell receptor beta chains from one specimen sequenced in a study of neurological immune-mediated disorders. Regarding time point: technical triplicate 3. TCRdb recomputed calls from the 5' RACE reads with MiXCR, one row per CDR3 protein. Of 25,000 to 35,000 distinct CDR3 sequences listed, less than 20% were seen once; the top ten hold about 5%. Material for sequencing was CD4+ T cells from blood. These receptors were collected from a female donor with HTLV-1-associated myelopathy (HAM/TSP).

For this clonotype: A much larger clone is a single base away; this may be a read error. CDR3 region: CSSSRGNTGELFF. The CDR3 nucleotides are TGTTCCAGCAGTCGGGGGAACACCGGGGAGCTGTTTTTT. The chain employs TRBV2 and TRBJ2-2, with a tentative D call TRBD2 (5 bases). Germline assignment: CDR1 SNHLY and CDR2 FYNNEI. This CDR3 has 13 amino acids.

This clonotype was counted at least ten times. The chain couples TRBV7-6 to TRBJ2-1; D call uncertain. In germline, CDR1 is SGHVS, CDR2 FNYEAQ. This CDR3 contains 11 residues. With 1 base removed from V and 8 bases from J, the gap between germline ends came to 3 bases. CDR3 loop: CASSLDHEQFF. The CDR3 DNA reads TGTGCCAGCAGCTTAGACCATGAGCAGTTCTTC.

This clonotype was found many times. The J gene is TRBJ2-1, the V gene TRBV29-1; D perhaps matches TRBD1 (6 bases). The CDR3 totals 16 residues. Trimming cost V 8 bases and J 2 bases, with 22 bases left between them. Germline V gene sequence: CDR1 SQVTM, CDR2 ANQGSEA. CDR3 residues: CSTVPSNRATYNEQFF. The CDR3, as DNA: TGCAGCACCGTCCCTTCGAACAGGGCTACCTACAATGAGCAGTTCTTC.

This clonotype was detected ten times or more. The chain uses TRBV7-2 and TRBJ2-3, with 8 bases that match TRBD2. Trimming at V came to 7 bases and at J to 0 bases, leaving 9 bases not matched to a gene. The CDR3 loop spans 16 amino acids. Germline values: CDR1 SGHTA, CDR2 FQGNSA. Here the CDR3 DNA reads TGTGCCAGCACCCGCCAAGAGCGGGGGAGCACAGATACGCAGTATTTT. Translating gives CASTRQERGSTDTQYF. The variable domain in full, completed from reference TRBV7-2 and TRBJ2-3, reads GAGVSQSPSNKVTEKGKDVELRCDPISGHTALYWYRQSLGQGLEFLIYFQGNSAPDKSGLPSDRFSAERTGGSVSTLTIQRTQQEDSAVYLCASTRQERGSTDTQYFGPGTRLTVL.

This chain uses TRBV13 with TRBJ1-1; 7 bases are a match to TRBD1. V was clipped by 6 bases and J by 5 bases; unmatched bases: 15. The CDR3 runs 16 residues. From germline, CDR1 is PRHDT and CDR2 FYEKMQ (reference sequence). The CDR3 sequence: CASRLTGLGDETEAFF. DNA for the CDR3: TGTGCCAGCAGGTTGACAGGGCTAGGTGATGAAACTGAAGCTTTCTTT.

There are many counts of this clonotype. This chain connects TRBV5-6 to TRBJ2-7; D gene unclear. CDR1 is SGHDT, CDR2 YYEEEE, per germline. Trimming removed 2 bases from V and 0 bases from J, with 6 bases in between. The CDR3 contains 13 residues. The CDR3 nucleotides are TGTGCCAGCAGCTTCGATAGCTCCTACGAGCAGTACTTC. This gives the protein CASSFDSSYEQYF.

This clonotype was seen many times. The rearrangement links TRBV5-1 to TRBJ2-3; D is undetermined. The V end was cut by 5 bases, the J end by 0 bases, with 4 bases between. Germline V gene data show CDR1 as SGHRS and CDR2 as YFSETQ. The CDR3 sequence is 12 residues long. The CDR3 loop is CASRISTDTQYF. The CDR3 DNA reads TGCGCCAGCAGAATTAGCACAGATACGCAGTATTTT.

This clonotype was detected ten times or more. CDR3 in DNA: TGCAGTGGACAGTCCACTACGGGCTCCTACGAGCAGTACTTC. Translated: CSGQSTTGSYEQYF. The rearrangement links TRBV20-1 to TRBJ2-7; possibly TRBD1 for D (5 bases). From germline, CDR1 is DFQATT and CDR2 SNEGSKA (reference sequence). The V gene lost 7 bases and the J gene lost 0 bases, with 16 bases spanning the gap. The CDR3 extends over 14 amino acids.

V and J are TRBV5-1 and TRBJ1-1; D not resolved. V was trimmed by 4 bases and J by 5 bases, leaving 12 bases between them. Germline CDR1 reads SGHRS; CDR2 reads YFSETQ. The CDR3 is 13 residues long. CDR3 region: CASSPRQATEAFF. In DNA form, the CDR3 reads TGCGCCAGCAGCCCCCGGCAGGCGACTGAAGCTTTCTTT.

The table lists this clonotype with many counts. CDR3 nucleotide sequence: TGCAGTGCTGGCATGGGTATCCGCGAAAAACTGTTTTTT. Encoded protein: CSAGMGIREKLFF. The chain links TRBV20-1 to TRBJ1-4; D call uncertain. Trimming pared 5 bases from V and 8 bases from J, leaving 15 bases between. The CDR3 has 13 amino acids. Germline V gene data show CDR1 as DFQATT and CDR2 as SNEGSKA (reference sequence).

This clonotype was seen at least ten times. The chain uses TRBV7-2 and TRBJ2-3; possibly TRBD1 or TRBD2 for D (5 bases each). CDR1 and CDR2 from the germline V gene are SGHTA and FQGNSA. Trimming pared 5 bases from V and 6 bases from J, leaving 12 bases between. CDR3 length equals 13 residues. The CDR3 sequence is CASSLPGADTQYF. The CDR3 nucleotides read TGTGCCAGCAGCCTCCCCGGGGCCGATACGCAGTATTTT.

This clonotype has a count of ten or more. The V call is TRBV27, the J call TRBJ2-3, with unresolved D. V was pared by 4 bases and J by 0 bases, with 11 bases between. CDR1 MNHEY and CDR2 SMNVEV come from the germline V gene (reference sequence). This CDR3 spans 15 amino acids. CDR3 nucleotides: TGTGCCAGCAGTTGGCAACGGGCTAGCACAGATACGCAGTATTTT. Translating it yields CASSWQRASTDTQYF.

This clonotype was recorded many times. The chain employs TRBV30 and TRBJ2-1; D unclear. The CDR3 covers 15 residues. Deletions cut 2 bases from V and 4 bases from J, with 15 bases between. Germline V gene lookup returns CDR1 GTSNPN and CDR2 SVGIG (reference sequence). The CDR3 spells CAWSSGTQLYNEQFF. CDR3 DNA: TGTGCCTGGAGTTCGGGTACTCAATTATACAATGAGCAGTTCTTC.

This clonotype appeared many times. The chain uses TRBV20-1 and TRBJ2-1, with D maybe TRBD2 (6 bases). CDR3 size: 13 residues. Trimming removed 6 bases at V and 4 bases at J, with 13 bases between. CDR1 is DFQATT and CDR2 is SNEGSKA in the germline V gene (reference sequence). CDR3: CSAQRATYNEQFF. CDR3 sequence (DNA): TGCAGTGCCCAGCGGGCTACATACAATGAGCAGTTCTTC.

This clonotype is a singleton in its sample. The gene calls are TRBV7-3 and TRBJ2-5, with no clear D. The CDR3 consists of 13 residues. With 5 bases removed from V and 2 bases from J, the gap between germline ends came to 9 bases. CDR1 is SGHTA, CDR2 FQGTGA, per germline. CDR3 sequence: CASSPDSQETQYF. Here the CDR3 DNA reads TGTGCCAGCAGCCCCGACTCGCAAGAGACCCAGTACTTC.

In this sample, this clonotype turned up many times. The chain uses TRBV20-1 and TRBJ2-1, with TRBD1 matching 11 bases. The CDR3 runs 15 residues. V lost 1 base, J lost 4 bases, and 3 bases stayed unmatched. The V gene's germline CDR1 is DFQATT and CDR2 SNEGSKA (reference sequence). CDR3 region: CSARGGQGAYNEQFF. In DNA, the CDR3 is TGCAGTGCTAGAGGCGGACAGGGGGCATACAATGAGCAGTTCTTC.

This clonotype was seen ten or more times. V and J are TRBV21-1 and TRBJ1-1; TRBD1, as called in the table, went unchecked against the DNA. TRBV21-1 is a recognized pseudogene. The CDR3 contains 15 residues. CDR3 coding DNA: TGTGCCAGGAACGACGATGGGACAGAGAACACTGAAGCTTTCTTT. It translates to CARNDDGTENTEAFF.

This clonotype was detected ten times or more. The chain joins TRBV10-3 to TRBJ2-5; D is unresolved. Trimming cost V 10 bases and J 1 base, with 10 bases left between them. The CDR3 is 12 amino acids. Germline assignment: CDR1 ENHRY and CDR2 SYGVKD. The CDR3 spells CATRGIQETQYF. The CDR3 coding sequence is TGTGCCACCCGTGGGATCCAAGAGACCCAGTACTTC.

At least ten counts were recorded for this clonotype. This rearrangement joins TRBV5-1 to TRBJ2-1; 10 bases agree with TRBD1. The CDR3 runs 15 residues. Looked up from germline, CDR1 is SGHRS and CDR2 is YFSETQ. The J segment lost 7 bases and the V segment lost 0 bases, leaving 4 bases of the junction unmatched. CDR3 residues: CASSLDGQGGNEQFF. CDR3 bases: TGCGCCAGCAGCTTGGATGGACAGGGGGGGAATGAGCAGTTCTTC.

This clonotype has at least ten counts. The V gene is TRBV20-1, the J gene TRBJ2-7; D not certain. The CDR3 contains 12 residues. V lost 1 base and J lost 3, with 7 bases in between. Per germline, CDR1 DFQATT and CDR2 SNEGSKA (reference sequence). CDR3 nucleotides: TGCAGTGCTAGAGGGGCGGACTACGAGCAGTACTTC. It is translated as CSARGADYEQYF.

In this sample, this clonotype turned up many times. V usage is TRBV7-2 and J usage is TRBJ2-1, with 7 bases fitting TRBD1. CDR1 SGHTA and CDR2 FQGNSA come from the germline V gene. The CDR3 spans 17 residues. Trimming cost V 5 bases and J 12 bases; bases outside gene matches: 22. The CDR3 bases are TGTGCCAGCAGCCTTCACATCGGGACAGCCCTCGGGCCCGGGCAGTTCTTC. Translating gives CASSLHIGTALGPGQFF.